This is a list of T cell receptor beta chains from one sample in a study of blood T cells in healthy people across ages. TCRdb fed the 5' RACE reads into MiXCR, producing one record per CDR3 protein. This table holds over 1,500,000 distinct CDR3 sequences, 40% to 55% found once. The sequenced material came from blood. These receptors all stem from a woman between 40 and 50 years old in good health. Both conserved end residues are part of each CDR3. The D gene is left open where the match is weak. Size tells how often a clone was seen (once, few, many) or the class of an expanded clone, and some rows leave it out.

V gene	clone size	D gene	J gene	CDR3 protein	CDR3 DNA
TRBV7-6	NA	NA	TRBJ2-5	CASSLDYPGTQETQYF	TGTGCCAGCAGCTTAGATTACCCGGGGACACAAGAGACCCAGTACTTC
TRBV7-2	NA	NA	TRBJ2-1	CASSVSRDHNEQFF	TGTGCCAGCAGCGTGTCTAGGGACCACAATGAGCAGTTCTTC
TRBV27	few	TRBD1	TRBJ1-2	CASSLLGTGGAKGYGYTF	TGTGCCAGCAGTTTACTCGGGACAGGGGGCGCAAAGGGCTATGGCTACACCTTC
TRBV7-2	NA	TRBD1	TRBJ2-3	CASSSVGQGWSDTQYF	TGTGCCAGCAGCTCCGTCGGACAGGGTTGGTCAGATACGCAGTATTTT
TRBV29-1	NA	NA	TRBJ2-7	CSVVGQYNEQYF	TGCAGCGTTGTGGGACAATACAATGAGCAGTACTTC
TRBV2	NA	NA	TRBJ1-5	CASSEGADRNQPQHF	TGTGCCAGCAGTGAAGGGGCAGATCGAAATCAGCCCCAGCATTTT
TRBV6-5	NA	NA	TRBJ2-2	CASSYSIANTGELFF	TGTGCCAGCAGTTACTCGATAGCGAACACCGGGGAGCTGTTTTTT
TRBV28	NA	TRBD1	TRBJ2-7	CASLSRDRPSYEQYF	TGTGCCAGCCTCTCCCGGGACAGGCCCTCCTACGAGCAGTACTTC
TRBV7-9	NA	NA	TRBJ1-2	CASSLEVRGDGYTF	TGTGCCAGCAGCTTAGAGGTCAGGGGTGATGGCTACACCTTC
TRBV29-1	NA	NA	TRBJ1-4	CSVEPRNEKLFF	TGCAGCGTTGAACCGAGAAATGAAAAACTGTTTTTT
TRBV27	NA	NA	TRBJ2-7	CASSSSSGPSYEQYF	TGTGCCAGCAGTTCGAGTAGCGGACCCTCCTACGAGCAGTACTTC
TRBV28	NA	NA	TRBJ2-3	CACSTSRALTDTQYF	TGTGCCTGCAGCACCTCCCGTGCCCTCACAGATACGCAGTATTTT
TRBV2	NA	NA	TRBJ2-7	CASRDDRSSYEQYF	TGTGCCAGCAGGGACGACAGGTCCTCCTACGAGCAGTACTTC
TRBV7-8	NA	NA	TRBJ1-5	CASSLDWDQPQHF	TGTGCCAGCAGCTTAGATTGGGATCAGCCCCAGCATTTT
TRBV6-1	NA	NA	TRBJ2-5	CASTIGPSAGTQYF	TGTGCCAGCACGATAGGCCCTTCAGCAGGGACCCAGTACTTC
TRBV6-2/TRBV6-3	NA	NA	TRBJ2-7	CASSYAGARAYEQYF	TGTGCCAGCAGTTACGCAGGGGCGAGGGCCTACGAGCAGTACTTC
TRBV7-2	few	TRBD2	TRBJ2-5	CASSPGGAPQETQYF	TGTGCCAGCAGCCCCGGGGGGGCTCCCCAAGAGACCCAGTACTTC
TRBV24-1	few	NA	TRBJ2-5	CATSDAVERETQYF	TGTGCCACCAGTGATGCCGTCGAACGTGAGACCCAGTACTTC
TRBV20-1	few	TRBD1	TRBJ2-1	CSAEILGQHNEQFF	TGCAGTGCCGAAATCTTGGGACAGCACAATGAGCAGTTCTTC
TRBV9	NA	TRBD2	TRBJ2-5	CASSVGASGGSKETQYF	TGTGCCAGCAGCGTAGGAGCTAGCGGGGGATCAAAAGAGACCCAGTACTTC
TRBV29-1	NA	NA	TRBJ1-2	CSVGWSYGYTF	TGCAGCGTTGGGTGGAGCTATGGCTACACCTTC
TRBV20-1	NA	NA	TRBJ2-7	CSAMDQGSPREQYF	TGCAGTGCCATGGACCAAGGGTCACCTCGCGAGCAGTACTTC
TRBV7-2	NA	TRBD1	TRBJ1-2	CASSSDRGRIDYTF	TGTGCCAGCAGCTCGGACAGGGGGCGCATTGACTACACCTTC
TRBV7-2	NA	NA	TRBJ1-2	CASSLGLAGGYTF	TGTGCCAGCAGCTTAGGGCTGGCGGGTGGCTACACCTTC
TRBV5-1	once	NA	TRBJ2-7	CASSLGQEGIYEQYF	TGCGCCAGCAGCTTGGGTCAGGAGGGGATCTACGAGCAGTACTTC
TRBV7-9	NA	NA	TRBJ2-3	CASSHRRGLNTDTQYF	TGTGCAAGCAGCCATCGTCGGGGGCTCAACACAGATACGCAGTATTTT
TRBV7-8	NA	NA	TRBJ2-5	CASTPGVYQETQYF	TGTGCCAGCACCCCTGGAGTGTACCAAGAGACCCAGTACTTC
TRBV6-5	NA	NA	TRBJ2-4	CASSSTGSGRLGEQYF	TGTGCCAGCAGCTCCACTGGCAGTGGGCGATTAGGAGAGCAGTACTTC
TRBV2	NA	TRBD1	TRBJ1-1	CASSDQGVNTEAFF	TGTGCCAGCAGTGACCAGGGGGTGAACACTGAAGCTTTCTTT
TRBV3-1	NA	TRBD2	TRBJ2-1	CASSQDPTSGVRVQFF	TGTGCCAGCAGCCAAGATCCGACTAGCGGGGTTAGAGTGCAGTTCTTC
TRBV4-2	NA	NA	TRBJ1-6	CASSQDRYSYNSPLHF	TGTGCCAGCAGCCAAGATCGGTACAGTTATAATTCACCCCTCCACTTT
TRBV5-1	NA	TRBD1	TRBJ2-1	CASSLEGTGGGEQFF	TGCGCCAGCAGCTTGGAGGGGACAGGGGGCGGAGAGCAGTTCTTC
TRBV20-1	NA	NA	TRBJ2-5	CSASHGVKETQYF	TGCAGTGCTAGTCACGGAGTAAAAGAGACCCAGTACTTC
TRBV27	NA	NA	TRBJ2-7	CASSRNGASIYEQYF	TGTGCCAGCAGTCGAAACGGGGCGTCAATCTACGAGCAGTACTTC
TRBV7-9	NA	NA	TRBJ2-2	CASSIQGLSGELFF	TGTGCCAGCAGCATACAGGGTCTGTCCGGGGAGCTGTTTTTT
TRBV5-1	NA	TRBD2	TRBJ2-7	CASSPAGRSEQYF	TGCGCCAGCAGCCCAGCGGGACGAAGCGAGCAGTACTTC
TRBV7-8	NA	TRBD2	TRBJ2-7	CASSFGGLVSGEQYF	TGTGCCAGCAGCTTTGGGGGACTAGTTTCGGGGGAGCAGTACTTC
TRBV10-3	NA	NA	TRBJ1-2	CAISSRGYGYTF	TGTGCCATCAGCTCAAGGGGCTATGGCTACACCTTC
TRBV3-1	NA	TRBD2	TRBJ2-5	CATSEGQRGPQETQYF	TGTGCCACCTCGGAAGGGCAGCGGGGGCCCCAAGAGACCCAGTACTTC
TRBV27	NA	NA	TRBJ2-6	CASSPRDGVANVLTF	TGTGCCAGCAGTCCCCGGGACGGAGTTGCCAACGTCCTGACTTTC
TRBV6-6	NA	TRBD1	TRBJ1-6	CASRQGPDSPLHF	TGTGCCAGCAGACAGGGGCCTGATTCACCCCTCCACTTT
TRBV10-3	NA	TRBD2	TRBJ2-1	CAIRVLAGGPNEQFF	TGTGCCATCAGGGTCCTAGCGGGGGGGCCGAATGAGCAGTTCTTC
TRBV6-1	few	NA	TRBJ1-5	CASSEIHVIGNQPQHF	TGTGCCAGCAGTGAGATCCATGTAATCGGCAATCAGCCCCAGCATTTT
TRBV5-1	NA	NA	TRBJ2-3	CASSGLLMDTDTQYF	TGCGCCAGCAGCGGCCTACTCATGGACACAGATACGCAGTATTTT
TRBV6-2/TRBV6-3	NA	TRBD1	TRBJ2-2	CASTLKGQGANTGELFF	TGTGCCAGCACCTTAAAAGGACAGGGGGCGAACACCGGGGAGCTGTTTTTT
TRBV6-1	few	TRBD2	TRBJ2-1	CASSLAGADYNEQFF	TGTGCCAGCAGTTTAGCGGGGGCCGACTACAATGAGCAGTTCTTC
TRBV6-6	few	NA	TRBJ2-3	CASNEGGAWADTQYF	TGTGCCAGCAACGAGGGGGGCGCGTGGGCAGATACGCAGTATTTT
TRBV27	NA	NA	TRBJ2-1	CASSIPTGGEQFF	TGTGCCAGCAGTATCCCGACCGGAGGCGAGCAGTTCTTC